This T cell receptor (beta chain) emerged from a study of blood T cell repertoires in COVID-19. Overall study context: In each case, the material was cDNA or gDNA derived from T cells, B-cell-depleted T cells, or PBMCs.

Germline lookup yields CDR1 MNHNS and CDR2 SASEGT. CDR3 length equals 15 residues. Trimming shortened V by 1 base and J by 8 bases, and 17 bases separated the two germline ends. The repertoire was sequenced with immunoSEQ multiplex PCR; TCRdb's copy has only in-frame clones and lacks some. The sample comprises 43,000 or so clones, about nine tenths of which are singletons, and 15% rests with the top ten. The specimen sequenced was peripheral blood. This TCR was sampled from a man aged 60 to 69 with active COVID-19. This rearrangement joins TRBV6-1 to TRBJ1-2, with D tentatively TRBD1 (6 bases). CDR3 amino acids: CASSEEGRGGGGYTF. Written as DNA, the CDR3 is TGTGCCAGCAGTGAAGAGGGTAGAGGGGGAGGGGGCTACACCTTC.